The 21 T cell receptor beta chains given below trace back to one sample, sequenced in a study of patients and donors after allogeneic stem cell transplantation. From the RT-PCR reads, TCRdb called clonotypes with MiXCR, one entry per CDR3 protein. The profile shows under 200,000 distinct CDR3 sequences, 20% to 25% of them singletons. The source material was blood, either unsorted or a sorted T cell fraction (not recorded which). These receptors were taken from a human donor who was either an allogeneic HSCT recipient or a stem cell or donor lymphocyte infusion donor (not recorded which). It is not recorded whose cells these are; they may come from a transplant donor.

This clonotype has a handful of counts. This sequence joins TRBV9 and TRBJ2-2; TRBD2 matches 8 bases. CDR3 length: 16 residues. V lost 0 bases and J lost 4; bases outside the gene matches: 5. Per germline, CDR1 SGDLS and CDR2 YYNGEE. CDR3 nucleotide sequence: TGTGCCAGCAGCGTAGGTGGTAGCGGGGTCACCGGGGAGCTGTTTTTT. It translates to CASSVGGSGVTGELFF. The complete variable domain, with remaining parts taken from reference TRBV9 and TRBJ2-2, reads DSGVTQTPKHLITATGQRVTLRCSPRSGDLSVYWYQQSLDQGLQFLIQYYNGEERAKGNILERFSAQQFPDLHSELNLSSLELGDSALYFCASSVGGSGVTGELFFGEGSRLTVL.

A few counts support this clonotype. The chain uses TRBV7-2 and TRBJ1-2; no firm D call. The CDR3 length is 16 residues. V was cut by 0 bases and J by 2 bases, with 13 bases left in between. The germline V gene has CDR1 SGHTA and CDR2 FQGNSA. DNA for the CDR3: TGTGCCAGCAGCTTAGCGCCGTTAGGGTACAACTATGGCTACACCTTC. Translation gives CASSLAPLGYNYGYTF. Supplemented by reference TRBV7-2 and TRBJ1-2, the full variable domain reads GAGVSQSPSNKVTEKGKDVELRCDPISGHTALYWYRQSLGQGLEFLIYFQGNSAPDKSGLPSDRFSAERTGGSVSTLTIQRTQQEDSAVYLCASSLAPLGYNYGYTFGSGTRLTVV.

This clonotype was recorded at least ten times. The chain uses TRBV20-1 and TRBJ1-1; no clear D gene. In germline, CDR1 is DFQATT, CDR2 SNEGSKA (reference sequence). The CDR3 covers 12 residues. The DNA of the CDR3 is TGCACCCATGGTCCGGTGGCCACTGAAGCTTTCTTT. This translates into CTHGPVATEAFF.

This clonotype was recorded a few times. The rearrangement joins TRBV29-1 to TRBJ1-2; no firm D call. The germline V gene encodes CDR1 SQVTM and CDR2 ANQGSEA. CDR3 length equals 14 residues. The V end lost 5 bases, the J end lost 2 bases, and 15 bases lay between the germline ends. The CDR3, as DNA: TGCAGCGTTAGATCGGACCCCCGAAACTATGGCTACACCTTC. Its translation: CSVRSDPRNYGYTF. The full variable domain, in which reference TRBV29-1 and TRBJ1-2 provide the parts outside the CDR3, is SAVISQKPSRDICQRGTSLTIQCQVDSQVTMMFWYRQQPGQSLTLIATANQGSEATYESGFVIDKFPISRPNLTFSTLTVSNMSPEDSSIYLCSVRSDPRNYGYTFGSGTRLTVV.

The chain recombines TRBV12-3 or TRBV12-4 with TRBJ1-3; no clear D gene. The V gene lost 3 bases and the J gene lost 8 bases, with 11 bases spanning the gap. The length of the CDR3 is 13 residues. The CDR3 protein is CASSFPGRDTIYF. The CDR3 region has the DNA TGTGCCAGCAGTTTTCCTGGGAGGGACACCATATATTTT.

As DNA, the CDR3 is TGTGCCAGCAGTTGGGCGAGTGGGCGGGAGACCCAGTACTTC. Translated, it gives CASSWASGRETQYF. The gene calls are TRBV6-1 and TRBJ2-5; D unresolved. The CDR3 extends over 14 amino acids. V was trimmed by 5 bases and J by 5 bases, leaving 15 bases between them. Germline V gene data show CDR1 as MNHNS and CDR2 as SASEGT.

This clonotype was seen a handful of times. The chain uses TRBV20-1 and TRBJ2-2; the D is unclear. The CDR3 extends over 14 amino acids. V lost 0 bases to trimming and J lost 0 bases, with 5 bases between them. The germline V gene has CDR1 DFQATT and CDR2 SNEGSKA (reference sequence). CDR3 sequence: CSAREGSNTGELFF. CDR3 DNA: TGCAGTGCTAGAGAGGGATCGAACACCGGGGAGCTGTTTTTT.

This clonotype appeared a few times. V usage is TRBV20-1 and J usage is TRBJ2-1; a possible D gene is TRBD2 (6 bases). Deletions cut 6 bases from V and 0 bases from J, with 15 bases between. This CDR3 spans 15 amino acids. CDR1 and CDR2 (germline): DFQATT, SNEGSKA (reference sequence). As DNA, the CDR3 is TGCAGTGCGGAACTCGCGGGGAGCTCCTACAATGAGCAGTTCTTC. It is translated as CSAELAGSSYNEQFF.

V and J are TRBV29-1 and TRBJ2-3; no clear D gene. Per germline, CDR1 SQVTM and CDR2 ANQGSEA. The CDR3 has 11 amino acids. Trimming took 5 bases from V and 2 from J, leaving 5 bases between them. CDR3 nucleotide sequence: TGCAGCGTTCCAGACACAGATACGCAGTATTTT. Translation gives CSVPDTDTQYF.

The CDR3 region has the DNA TGCGCCAGCAGCTTTTCTTACAATGAGCAGTTCTTC. It specifies CASSFSYNEQFF. The chain links TRBV5-1 to TRBJ2-1; D not certain. Germline lookup yields CDR1 SGHRS and CDR2 YFSETQ. With 2 bases removed from V and 4 bases from J, the gap between germline ends came to 4 bases. The CDR3 sequence is 12 residues long.

The rearrangement uses TRBV12-3 or TRBV12-4 and TRBJ2-7, with 7 bases that match TRBD2. The CDR3 contains 14 residues. V lost 4 bases and J lost 2; bases outside the gene matches: 5. In DNA, the CDR3 is TGTGCCAGCAGTTCCCCCGGGGGGACCTACGAGCAGTACTTC. Its protein product is CASSSPGGTYEQYF.

The rearrangement links TRBV5-8 to TRBJ2-7; D is ambiguous. Germline loops: CDR1 SGHTS, CDR2 YDEGEE. Trimming cost V 1 base and J 4 bases, with 15 bases left between them. CDR3 length equals 15 residues. CDR3 bases: TGTGCCAGCAGCTTGACACCCTCCACGGGTTACGAGCAGTACTTC. It translates to CASSLTPSTGYEQYF.

As DNA, the CDR3 is TGCGCCAGCAGCTTGGGGACAGACTGGCTCGATTACAATGAGCAGTTCTTC. This gives the protein CASSLGTDWLDYNEQFF. The J gene is TRBJ2-1, the V gene TRBV5-1; TRBD1 is a possible D gene (6 bases). Trimming stripped 0 bases from V and 4 bases from J, with 17 bases between. The CDR3 extends over 17 amino acids. Germline V gene data show CDR1 as SGHRS and CDR2 as YFSETQ.

The chain carries TRBV4-2 and TRBJ2-2; the D is unclear. The germline gives CDR1 LGHNA, CDR2 YNFKEQ. Trimming pared 0 bases from V and 5 bases from J, leaving 10 bases between. This CDR3 has 15 residues. The CDR3 is CASSQDAAPTGELFF. DNA for the CDR3: TGTGCCAGCAGCCAAGATGCGGCGCCGACCGGGGAGCTGTTTTTT.

The rearrangement joins TRBV4-1 to TRBJ2-1; 9 nucleotides agree with TRBD2. The CDR3 spans 12 residues. Germline-derived CDR1 and CDR2 are MGHRA and YSYEKL. Trimming cost V 1 base and J 16 bases; bases outside gene matches: 5. The DNA for the CDR3 is TGCGCCAGCAGCCAAGGCGGGGGGGCCTTATTCTTC. As protein: CASSQGGGALFF.

The chain couples TRBV3-1 to TRBJ2-5; 7 nucleotides align to TRBD1. Trimming cost V 4 bases and J 1 base; bases outside gene matches: 12. CDR3 length: 17 amino acids. Germline-derived CDR1 and CDR2 are LGHDT and YNNKEL (reference sequence). The CDR3 loop reads CASSPPGGTEVQETQYF. In DNA, the CDR3 is TGTGCCAGCAGCCCCCCAGGGGGAACGGAGGTCCAAGAGACCCAGTACTTC.

The CDR3, as DNA: TGTGCCAGCAGTTTAAATTTGCCGAACACTGAAGCTTTCTTT. Translating it yields CASSLNLPNTEAFF. The genes are TRBV12-3 or TRBV12-4 and TRBJ1-1; D unresolved. The CDR3 consists of 14 residues. Trimming cost V 2 bases and J 1 base, with 8 bases left between them.

Only a few counts were recorded for this clonotype. V usage is TRBV4-3 and J usage is TRBJ2-3, with D unclear. This CDR3 contains 14 residues. Germline V gene lookup returns CDR1 LGHNA and CDR2 YSLEER. The V and J ends lost 0 bases and 6 bases respectively, with 10 bases between them. The CDR3 DNA sequence: TGCGCCAGCAGCCAAGATCCCTTAGGCGATACGCAGTATTTT. Protein sequence: CASSQDPLGDTQYF.

The chain uses TRBV20-1 and TRBJ1-1; 8 positions agree with TRBD1. Looked up from germline, CDR1 is DFQATT and CDR2 is SNEGSKA (reference sequence). The V gene end was trimmed by 5 bases and the J gene end by 1 base; junction bases not matched to a gene: 6. This CDR3 region has 14 residues. CDR3 in DNA: TGCAGTGCTGTCCGACAGGGGCCGAACACTGAAGCTTTCTTT. This encodes CSAVRQGPNTEAFF.

V and J are TRBV10-3 and TRBJ2-1; a weak D match, TRBD1 (5 bases). The V gene's germline CDR1 is ENHRY and CDR2 SYGVKD. This CDR3 contains 14 residues. The V gene lost 3 bases and the J gene lost 9 bases, with 15 bases spanning the gap. In DNA form, the CDR3 reads TGTGCCATCAGTGAACGGGTCCAGGGCTCTGAGCAGTTCTTC. Translation gives CAISERVQGSEQFF.

This clonotype was counted only a few times. The chain couples TRBV29-1 to TRBJ1-1; D is unclear. The V and J ends lost 5 bases and 6 bases respectively, with 13 bases between them. The length of the CDR3 is 12 residues. Germline-derived CDR1 and CDR2 are SQVTM and ANQGSEA. The CDR3 DNA is TGCAGCGTTCATTACGGTGAGCCTGAAGCTTTCTTT. Residues: CSVHYGEPEAFF.